The text below deals with one TCR beta chain. This sample is part of a study of cytomegalovirus exposure and HLA in healthy donors. Researchers ran the PCR with 60 Vbeta and 13 Jbeta primers. Sequencing used immunoSEQ multiplex PCR; TCRdb keeps in-frame clones, though not all of them. The sample gives some 140,000 clones, 60% to 85% of which show up once; approximately 1.5% is in the top ten. Trimming stripped 0 bases from V and 4 bases from J, with 13 bases between. The CDR3 length is 17 residues. Germline CDR1 reads SGHVS; CDR2 reads FNYEAQ. The sequenced material came from PBMCs. The V and J genes are TRBV7-6 and TRBJ1-6, with TRBD1 as a possible D gene (6 bases). This clonotype was obtained from a woman aged 40 to 50 in good health and CMV-seronegative. CDR3 residues: CASSLAPRGIYNSPLHF. In DNA, the CDR3 is TGTGCCAGCAGCTTAGCCCCCAGGGGAATATATAATTCACCCCTCCACTTT.